The 28 T cell receptor beta chains reported below all come from one sample, sequenced in a study of shared clonotypes between healthy human individuals. In the naive CD8 group, cells lacked CD45RO and were positively selected for CCR7, so terminally differentiated effector memory CD45RA+ cells were left out. Sequencing was performed with immunoSEQ multiplex PCR; in TCRdb, only in-frame clones are kept and a portion is missing. The sample yields fewer than 1 million clones, 90% to 98% seen once. The sample comprised naive CD8+ T cells sorted from blood. The receptors stem from a man aged 25 to 40 in good health.

The rearrangement joins TRBV7-9 to TRBJ2-7, with D perhaps TRBD1 or TRBD2 (5 bases each). The CDR3 length is 13 residues. Germline V gene lookup returns CDR1 SEHNR and CDR2 FQNEAQ (reference sequence). The germline V and J ends were trimmed by 6 bases and 1 base, with 10 bases remaining between them. The CDR3: CASSGWGSYEQYF. As DNA, the CDR3 is TGTGCCAGCAGTGGATGGGGGTCCTACGAGCAGTACTTC. The full variable domain, with the rest looked up from reference TRBV7-9 and TRBJ2-7, is DTGVSQNPRHKITKRGQNVTFRCDPISEHNRLYWYRQTLGQGPEFLTYFQNEAQLEKSRLLSDRFSAERPKGSFSTLEIQRTEQGDSAMYLCASSGWGSYEQYFGPGTRLTVT.

J is TRBJ2-7 and V is TRBV4-1; a weak D match, TRBD1 (6 bases). V lost 2 bases and J 5 bases, leaving 16 bases between the germline ends. The germline gives CDR1 MGHRA, CDR2 YSYEKL. This CDR3 has 15 amino acids. CDR3 DNA sequence: TGCGCCAGCAGCCAAAATTTCAGGACAGTCGACGAGCAGTACTTC. This sequence encodes CASSQNFRTVDEQYF.

The chain couples TRBV14 to TRBJ2-5, with TRBD1 matching 9 bases. J was trimmed by 5 bases and V by 6 bases; bases with no gene match: 10. Germline values: CDR1 SGHDN, CDR2 FVKESK. This CDR3 comprises 15 residues. The CDR3 nucleotides are TGTGCCAGCAGGGAAACAGGGGGCGCATGGGAGACCCAGTACTTC. This translates into CASRETGGAWETQYF. Full variable domain (rest looked up from reference TRBV14 and TRBJ2-5): EAGVTQFPSHSVIEKGQTVTLRCDPISGHDNLYWYRRVMGKEIKFLLHFVKESKQDESGMPNNRFLAERTGGTYSTLKVQPAELEDSGVYFCASRETGGAWETQYFGPGTRLLVL.

The table lists this clone with a count of one. V is TRBV2 and J is TRBJ2-2, with TRBD1 matching over 7 bases. This CDR3 is 17 amino acids long. Trimming at V came to 8 bases and at J to 5 bases, leaving 17 bases not matched to a gene. Germline values: CDR1 SNHLY, CDR2 FYNNEI. The CDR3 protein is CASSPKAGTAWTGELFF. The CDR3 bases are TGTGCCAGCTCTCCAAAGGCCGGGACAGCCTGGACCGGGGAGCTGTTTTTT.

The chain is built from TRBV10-1 and TRBJ2-5, with D perhaps TRBD1 (5 bases). Trimming left V 3 bases short and J 3 bases short, with 8 bases between. This CDR3 spans 13 amino acids. Looked up from germline, CDR1 is WNHNN and CDR2 is SYGVQD (reference sequence). CDR3 amino acids: CASSDVGEETQYF. The CDR3 nucleotides are TGCGCCAGCAGTGACGTAGGGGAAGAGACCCAGTACTTC.

This sequence joins TRBV28 and TRBJ2-1, with D tentatively TRBD2 (5 bases). Germline V lookup: CDR1 MDHEN, CDR2 SYDVKM. The CDR3 is 15 amino acids. V lost 3 bases and J lost 0, with 9 bases in between. CDR3 protein: CASSLVGVSYNEQFF. The CDR3 region has the DNA TGTGCCAGCAGTTTGGTGGGAGTCTCCTACAATGAGCAGTTCTTC.

The V gene is TRBV7-9, the J gene TRBJ2-4; 8 bases match TRBD2. The CDR3 contains 15 residues. The germline V gene encodes CDR1 SEHNR and CDR2 FQNEAQ (reference sequence). The junction had 8 bases not matched to a gene; V was cut back by 5 bases and J by 5 bases. CDR3 coding DNA: TGTGCCAGCAGCCCTCCCGAGGGACTAGAAAACATTCAGTACTTC. It yields the protein CASSPPEGLENIQYF.

The rearrangement joins TRBV11-1 to TRBJ2-7; the D call may be TRBD1 or TRBD2 (5 bases each). V gave up 2 bases and J gave up 1 base, with 12 bases separating them. The V gene's germline CDR1 is SGHAT and CDR2 FQDESV (reference sequence). The CDR3 has 15 amino acids. CDR3: CASSLKRDGSYEQYF. CDR3 bases: TGTGCCAGCAGCTTAAAACGGGACGGATCCTACGAGCAGTACTTC.

A word on this clone: The same CDR3 is also encoded by other DNA sequences in this sample. The chain links TRBV27 to TRBJ2-7; D ambiguous. With 0 bases removed from V and 3 bases from J, the gap between germline ends came to 6 bases. Germline-derived CDR1 and CDR2 are MNHEY and SMNVEV (reference sequence). This CDR3 is built from 13 residues. The CDR3 is CASSLSPDYEQYF. The DNA for the CDR3 is TGTGCCAGCAGTTTATCTCCCGACTACGAGCAGTACTTC.

This chain joins TRBV7-6 and TRBJ2-2; 9 nucleotides match TRBD1. Per the germline V gene, CDR1 is SGHVS and CDR2 is FNYEAQ. V shed 5 bases and J 7 bases; nucleotides not matched to a gene: 8. The CDR3 is 15 residues long. CDR3 bases: TGTGCCAGCAGCCCATGGGACAGGGCCCACGGGGAGCTGTTTTTT. Its translation is CASSPWDRAHGELFF.

The chain couples TRBV15 to TRBJ2-7, with 8 bases aligning to TRBD1. V lost 2 bases to trimming and J lost 5 bases; unmatched junction nucleotides: 8. CDR1 is LNHNV, CDR2 YYDKDF, per germline (reference sequence). This CDR3 contains 15 residues. The CDR3 DNA reads as TGTGCCACCAGCAGATCACGGACAGGGAGCAACGAGCAGTACTTC. Amino acids: CATSRSRTGSNEQYF.

The rearrangement joins TRBV28 to TRBJ2-7; no clear D. Germline V gene lookup returns CDR1 MDHEN and CDR2 SYDVKM. V lost 5 bases and J lost 0, with 14 bases in between. The CDR3 consists of 15 residues. The CDR3 DNA sequence: TGTGCCAGCAGTCCCATAGACGTTAGCTCCTACGAGCAGTACTTC. Its protein product is CASSPIDVSSYEQYF.

This rearrangement joins TRBV27 to TRBJ2-2; the match to TRBD2 covers 7 bases. From germline, CDR1 is MNHEY and CDR2 SMNVEV (reference sequence). V trimming: 6 bases; J trimming: 3 bases; junction bases outside the gene matches: 7. This CDR3 is 15 amino acids long. The CDR3 spells CASSKTLAHTGELFF. The CDR3 bases are TGTGCCAGCAGCAAAACACTAGCGCACACCGGGGAGCTGTTTTTT.

This rearrangement joins TRBV7-2 to TRBJ2-1, with 9 bases lining up with TRBD2. Germline CDR1 SGHTA, CDR2 FQGNSA. The CDR3 covers 18 residues. After removal of 5 bases from V and 1 base from J, the junction contained 12 bases not matched to a gene. The CDR3 region has the DNA TGTGCCAGCAGCGTCAATAGGCTAGCGGGACCGTCCTACAATGAGCAGTTCTTC. Encoded protein: CASSVNRLAGPSYNEQFF.

The genes are TRBV21-1 and TRBJ2-1; the table's D call, TRBD1, was not checked against the DNA. TRBV21-1 is designated a pseudogene. CDR3 size: 10 residues. DNA of the CDR3: TGTGCCAGCAGCAGCCAGGTGGAGTTCTTC. Translated, it gives CASSSQVEFF.

The chain is built from TRBV19 and TRBJ2-1; TRBD2 matches at 8 bases. The V segment lost 4 bases and the J segment 8 bases; nucleotides outside the gene matches: 10. Germline assignment: CDR1 LNHDA and CDR2 SQIVND (reference sequence). This CDR3 region has 15 residues. The CDR3 coding sequence is TGTGCCAGTAGTACCACTAGCGGCCCAAGGGATGAGCAGTTCTTC. Encoded protein: CASSTTSGPRDEQFF.

This rearrangement joins TRBV7-2 to TRBJ2-5, with D possibly being TRBD1 or TRBD2 (7 bases each). The CDR3 sequence is 15 residues long. V was pared by 5 bases and J by 0 bases, with 13 bases between. The germline V gene encodes CDR1 SGHTA and CDR2 FQGNSA. CDR3 sequence: CASSPGGEYQETQYF. CDR3 DNA sequence: TGTGCCAGCAGCCCAGGGGGGGAGTACCAAGAGACCCAGTACTTC.

The rearrangement joins TRBV9 to TRBJ2-7; the match to TRBD2 covers 8 bases. Germline trimming cut 6 bases from V and 5 bases from J; bases unmatched to any gene: 10. The CDR3 runs 14 residues. In germline, CDR1 is SGDLS, CDR2 YYNGEE. CDR3 in amino acids: CASNPSGGPHEQYF. Written as DNA, the CDR3 is TGTGCCAGCAACCCGTCGGGAGGGCCCCACGAGCAGTACTTC.

The chain uses TRBV11-2 and TRBJ2-6; TRBD1 matches 12 bases. The junction had 4 bases not matched to a gene; V was cut back by 1 base and J by 0 bases. Germline V gene data show CDR1 as SGHAT and CDR2 as FQNNGV. The CDR3 spans 19 residues. The CDR3 region is CASSLGGTGGLSGANVLTF. For the CDR3, the DNA is TGTGCCAGCAGCTTAGGGGGGACAGGGGGCCTCTCTGGGGCCAACGTCCTGACTTTC.

The rearrangement joins TRBV7-6 to TRBJ1-1; 7 bases agree with TRBD1. The CDR3 loop spans 16 amino acids. Trimming took 6 bases from V and 2 from J; bases not matched to a gene: 12. CDR1 is SGHVS, CDR2 FNYEAQ, per germline. Here the CDR3 reads CASRPGPQGPNTEAFF. DNA of the CDR3: TGTGCCAGCAGACCCGGTCCACAGGGGCCCAACACTGAAGCTTTCTTT.

This clone was found once. J is TRBJ1-2 and V is TRBV6-6; TRBD1 aligns across 7 bases. This CDR3 region has 15 residues. CDR1 and CDR2 from the germline V gene are MNHNY and SVGAGI (reference sequence). V lost 4 bases, J lost 7 bases, and 12 bases stayed unmatched. CDR3: CASSSAYGTATGYTF. In DNA, the CDR3 is TGTGCCAGCAGTTCAGCGTACGGGACAGCTACTGGCTACACCTTC.

The chain is built from TRBV20-1 and TRBJ1-1, with unresolved D. This CDR3 spans 11 amino acids. V was pared by 1 base and J by 4 bases, with 4 bases between. CDR1 and CDR2 (germline): DFQATT, SNEGSKA (reference sequence). The CDR3 loop is CSARVITEAFF. The CDR3 DNA reads as TGCAGTGCTAGAGTTATCACTGAAGCTTTCTTT.

The V gene is TRBV15, the J gene TRBJ2-6; D may be TRBD2 (5 bases). The CDR3 totals 17 residues. Trimming cost V 8 bases and J 3 bases, with 20 bases left between them. CDR1 and CDR2 (germline): LNHNV, YYDKDF (reference sequence). CDR3 amino acids: CATGETLSYRGANVLTF. CDR3 DNA sequence: TGTGCCACCGGGGAGACGCTATCTTATCGTGGGGCCAACGTCCTGACTTTC.

This chain joins TRBV9 and TRBJ2-1; 7 positions agree with TRBD2. Trimming took 0 bases from V and 8 from J; bases not matched to a gene: 14. Germline V gene sequence: CDR1 SGDLS, CDR2 YYNGEE. This CDR3 is built from 17 residues. In nucleotides, the CDR3 is TGTGCCAGCAGCGTAGTCGCAGTGGGGAGGGGTACGGATGAGCAGTTCTTC. It codes for CASSVVAVGRGTDEQFF.

J is TRBJ2-5 and V is TRBV28, with D unresolved. This CDR3 comprises 16 residues. The V and J ends lost 3 bases and 2 bases respectively, with 16 bases between them. Germline V gives CDR1 MDHEN, CDR2 SYDVKM. CDR3 coding DNA: TGTGCCAGCAGTTTCTTATTGGCGACTGAACAAGAGACCCAGTACTTC. Its translation: CASSFLLATEQETQYF.

For this clone: Other DNA sequences of this sample code for an identical CDR3. The J gene is TRBJ1-1, the V gene TRBV4-1, with D unresolved. From germline, CDR1 is MGHRA and CDR2 YSYEKL. This CDR3 region has 13 residues. V was clipped by 1 base and J by 1 base, with 4 bases between them. As DNA, the CDR3 is TGCGCCAGCAGCCAAGTCGGGAACACTGAAGCTTTCTTT. Amino acids: CASSQVGNTEAFF.

This chain joins TRBV28 and TRBJ1-4; 9 nucleotides line up with TRBD1. J gave up 0 bases and V 5 bases, and 10 bases lay outside the gene matches. The CDR3 has 18 residues. The germline CDR1 and CDR2 sequences are MDHEN and SYDVKM. The DNA of the CDR3 is TGTGCCAGCAGTCCCGTCCGGGACAGGGACGCAACTAATGAAAAACTGTTTTTT. The encoded protein is CASSPVRDRDATNEKLFF.

The chain carries TRBV4-1 and TRBJ2-2, with 9 bases matching TRBD2. CDR1 and CDR2 (germline): MGHRA, YSYEKL. This CDR3 contains 15 residues. J was trimmed by 5 bases and V by 4 bases; bases with no gene match: 5. CDR3 coding DNA: TGCGCCAGCAGCCGCGGACTAGCGATGACCGGGGAGCTGTTTTTT. It codes for CASSRGLAMTGELFF.